Listed below are T cell receptor beta chains from one sample, sequenced in a study of blood T cells in healthy people across ages. TCRdb reprocessed the 5' RACE reads via MiXCR and lists one record per CDR3 protein. Here the sample spans about 1.4 million distinct CDR3 sequences, around 59% being singletons. The sequenced sample was blood. These receptors came from a man aged 18 to 35 in good health. The CDR3 runs from the conserved cysteine through the conserved F or W. A D gene is named only where the DNA matches it firmly. Rows give clone size only sometimes, using once, few, many, or a class for an expanded clone.

J: TRBJ1-2; size: -; V: TRBV6-5; D: -; CDR3: CASSYSIRVIGDGYTF; DNA: TGTGCCAGCAGTTACTCGATCAGGGTAATTGGCGATGGCTACACCTTC
J: TRBJ1-2; size: few; V: TRBV7-9; D: TRBD1; CDR3: CASSLVGTAYGYTF; DNA: TGTGCCAGCAGCTTAGTCGGGACAGCCTATGGCTACACCTTC
J: TRBJ2-3; size: -; V: TRBV7-2; D: -; CDR3: CASSLAESLAPTQYF; DNA: TGTGCCAGCAGCTTAGCGGAGAGCCTAGCCCCAACGCAGTATTTT
J: TRBJ2-1; size: -; V: TRBV10-3; D: -; CDR3: CAISEVQVTYNEQFF; DNA: TGTGCCATCAGTGAAGTACAGGTAACCTACAATGAGCAGTTCTTC
J: TRBJ1-2; size: many; V: TRBV6-2/TRBV6-3; D: -; CDR3: CASSYRAGYGYTF; DNA: TGTGCCAGCAGTTACAGGGCTGGCTATGGCTACACCTTC
J: TRBJ1-2; size: -; V: TRBV11-2; D: -; CDR3: CTSSPDRANYGYTF; DNA: TGTACCAGCAGCCCAGACAGAGCTAACTATGGCTACACCTTC
J: TRBJ1-2; size: -; V: TRBV12-3/TRBV12-4; D: -; CDR3: CASSPSAGSYTF; DNA: TGTGCCAGCAGTCCGTCGGCAGGGAGCTACACCTTC
J: TRBJ1-2; size: -; V: TRBV27; D: -; CDR3: CASSKDSTYGYTF; DNA: TGTGCCAGCAGTAAGGACAGCACCTATGGCTACACCTTC
J: TRBJ2-7; size: -; V: TRBV28; D: TRBD1; CDR3: CASTGGQASYEQYF; DNA: TGTGCCAGTACCGGGGGACAGGCTTCCTACGAGCAGTACTTC
J: TRBJ2-7; size: -; V: TRBV6-5; D: -; CDR3: CASKETLQLDEQYF; DNA: TGTGCCAGCAAAGAGACCTTGCAATTGGACGAGCAGTACTTC
J: TRBJ2-1; size: -; V: TRBV29-1; D: TRBD2; CDR3: CSVFGSGLAGGPYNEQFF; DNA: TGCAGCGTTTTTGGATCGGGACTAGCGGGAGGGCCGTACAATGAGCAGTTCTTC
J: TRBJ1-4; size: -; V: TRBV7-9; D: -; CDR3: CASSGGQTTKLFF; DNA: TGTGCCAGCAGCGGCGGACAGACTACTAAACTGTTTTTT
J: TRBJ1-2; size: -; V: TRBV20-1; D: TRBD1; CDR3: CSASKGQLFNYGYTF; DNA: TGCAGTGCTAGTAAGGGACAGTTATTTAACTATGGCTACACCTTC
J: TRBJ2-1; size: -; V: TRBV7-2; D: -; CDR3: CASSPPSGHEQFF; DNA: TGTGCCAGCAGCCCCCCGAGCGGCCATGAGCAGTTCTTC
J: TRBJ2-1; size: -; V: TRBV4-1; D: -; CDR3: CASSQVPGSSNEQFF; DNA: TGCGCCAGCAGCCAGGTCCCCGGGAGCTCCAATGAGCAGTTCTTC
J: TRBJ2-1; size: -; V: TRBV6-5; D: TRBD2; CDR3: CASRGLGRNEQFF; DNA: TGTGCCAGCAGGGGACTAGGGAGAAATGAGCAGTTCTTC
J: TRBJ1-2; size: -; V: TRBV27; D: -; CDR3: CASSLNASYGYTF; DNA: TGTGCCAGCAGTTTAAATGCGTCCTATGGCTACACCTTC
J: TRBJ2-7; size: -; V: TRBV7-9; D: -; CDR3: CASSLGPNHEQYF; DNA: TGTGCCAGCAGCTTAGGACCGAACCACGAGCAGTACTTC
J: TRBJ2-3; size: -; V: TRBV29-1; D: -; CDR3: CSVAVTSTDTQYF; DNA: TGCAGCGTTGCCGTAACTAGCACAGATACGCAGTATTTT
J: TRBJ2-3; size: -; V: TRBV4-3; D: TRBD2; CDR3: CASSQEISGGTDTQYF; DNA: TGCGCCAGCAGCCAAGAGATTAGCGGGGGGACAGATACGCAGTATTTT
J: TRBJ2-7; size: -; V: TRBV27; D: TRBD1; CDR3: CASRGTVPYEQYF; DNA: TGTGCCAGCAGAGGGACAGTGCCCTACGAGCAGTACTTC
J: TRBJ1-1; size: few; V: TRBV4-1; D: -; CDR3: CASSQAGSAGATEAFF; DNA: TGCGCCAGCAGCCAAGCCGGATCCGCAGGGGCTACTGAAGCTTTCTTT
J: TRBJ2-3; size: -; V: TRBV20-1; D: TRBD2; CDR3: CSARLRRESPYTQYF; DNA: TGCAGTGCTAGGTTAAGGCGGGAGAGCCCCTATACGCAGTATTTT
J: TRBJ2-3; size: -; V: TRBV9; D: -; CDR3: CASSVAGYTDTQYF; DNA: TGTGCCAGCAGCGTGGCGGGGTACACAGATACGCAGTATTTT
J: TRBJ1-2; size: -; V: TRBV20-1; D: -; CDR3: CSASFRSDGYTF; DNA: TGCAGTGCTAGTTTCCGAAGCGATGGCTACACCTTC
J: TRBJ2-4; size: -; V: TRBV2; D: -; CDR3: CASKEGRSPNIQYF; DNA: TGTGCCAGCAAGGAGGGCCGGAGTCCAAACATTCAGTACTTC
J: TRBJ2-5; size: -; V: TRBV4-3; D: -; CDR3: CASSQDLPGERYF; DNA: TGCGCCAGCAGCCAAGACCTCCCGGGGGAACGGTACTTC